The 4 T cell receptor beta chains reported below all come from one sample, sequenced in a study of blood T cells in healthy people across ages (dated by TCRdb to between 2014 and 2017). Libraries were built with 5' RACE. Sequenced using an Illumina HiSeq 2500. A second roughly 6 to 11 cycle PCR used a sample-barcoded 5' primer and a J-beta primer mix. Using fastp trimming at Q25 and MiXCR clonotype assembly, TCRdb reanalyzed the public sequencing data and kept in-frame beta chains. Each entry merges the rows of one CDR3 protein and shows their most common DNA and genes. A total of 1.5 million to 2 million distinct CDR3 sequences appear in this sample, approximately 50% of them only once. The top ten hold 2.1% of the sample. The sequenced sample consisted of blood. The receptors derive from a woman aged 40 to 49 in good health.

The chain has TRBV7-2 and TRBJ1-5; D unclear. CDR3 size: 13 residues. Germline CDR1 reads SGHTA; CDR2 reads FQGNSA. V lost 2 bases and J lost 6, with 8 bases in between. Here the CDR3 reads CASSLSYFQPQHF. CDR3 nucleotides: TGTGCCAGCAGCTTATCGTACTTTCAGCCCCAGCATTTT.

V usage is TRBV7-2 and J usage is TRBJ1-2; TRBD1 aligns across 8 bases. Per the germline V gene, CDR1 is SGHTA and CDR2 is FQGNSA. The CDR3 contains 15 residues. The trim removed 5 bases at V and 8 bases at J, leaving 13 bases unmatched. CDR3 sequence (DNA): TGTGCCAGCAGCCTGAAGGCAGGGGGCATAGGGGGCTACACCTTC. This translates into CASSLKAGGIGGYTF.

The chain links TRBV6-2 or TRBV6-3 to TRBJ1-2, with D perhaps TRBD1 (5 bases). V was pared by 6 bases and J by 5 bases, with 19 bases between. The CDR3 length is 15 residues. Germline V gene data show CDR1 as MNHEY and CDR2 as SVGEGT. The CDR3 coding sequence is TGTGCCAGCAGCACGGGACGCCTTGGTGGGTATGGCTACACCTTC. Amino acid sequence: CASSTGRLGGYGYTF.

This clonotype was observed a few times. The rearrangement uses TRBV7-2 and TRBJ2-3; 7 nucleotides match TRBD2. The CDR3 is 14 residues long. After removal of 1 base from V and 7 bases from J, the junction contained 5 bases not matched to a gene. Germline CDR1 SGHTA, CDR2 FQGNSA. The CDR3 coding sequence is TGTGCCAGCAGCTTAGGGACTAGAACTAATACGCAGTATTTT. Its translation: CASSLGTRTNTQYF.